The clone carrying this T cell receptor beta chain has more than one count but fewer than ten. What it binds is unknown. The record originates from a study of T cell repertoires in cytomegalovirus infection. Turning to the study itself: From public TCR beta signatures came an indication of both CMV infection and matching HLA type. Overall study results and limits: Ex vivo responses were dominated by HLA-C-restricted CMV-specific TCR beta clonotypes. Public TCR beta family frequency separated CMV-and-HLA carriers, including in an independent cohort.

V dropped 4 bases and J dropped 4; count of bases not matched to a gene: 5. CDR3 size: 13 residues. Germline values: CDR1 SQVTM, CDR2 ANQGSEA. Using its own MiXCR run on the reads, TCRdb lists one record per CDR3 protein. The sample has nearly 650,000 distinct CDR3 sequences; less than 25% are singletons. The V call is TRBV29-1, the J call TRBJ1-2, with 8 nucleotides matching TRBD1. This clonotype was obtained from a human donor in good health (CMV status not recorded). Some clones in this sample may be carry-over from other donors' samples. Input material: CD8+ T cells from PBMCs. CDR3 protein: CSVVAGGFYGYTF. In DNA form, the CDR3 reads TGCAGCGTTGTGGCAGGGGGCTTCTATGGCTACACCTTC.